Here is one T cell receptor (beta chain) with its context. The V segment lost 2 bases and the J segment 7 bases; nucleotides outside the gene matches: 7. The germline CDR1 and CDR2 sequences are SGHNT and YYREEE (reference sequence). There are 15 residues in the CDR3. The table came from immunoSEQ multiplex PCR; TCRdb's copy has only in-frame clones and leaves some out. The data show approximately 1.4 million clones, about 98% seen once. Nashville, Tennessee was home to all donors, each a Caucasian adult. This entry is derived from a study of shared clonotypes between healthy human individuals. The source is a man aged 30 to 39 in good health. The V call is TRBV5-4, the J call TRBJ2-1; 9 bases match TRBD2. Sequenced: naive CD4+ T cells sorted from blood. Subset indicated: CD45RA+ positively selected. In nucleotides, the CDR3 is TGTGCCAGCAGCTTTTTAGCGGGAGTGAGTAATGAGCAGTTCTTC. Its protein product is CASSFLAGVSNEQFF.